This T cell receptor (beta chain) was observed in a study of Ad26.COV2.S vaccination and SARS-CoV-2 variants. For the study at large: Once or twice, 56 days apart, Ad26.COV2.S was delivered intramuscularly. Broader study findings: For non-spike TCRs, breadth in vaccine recipients resembled that in placebo recipients. Total responses of T cells may have been underestimated by the analyses of TCR breadth and depth.

This CDR3 is 16 amino acids long. V trimming: 6 bases; J trimming: 5 bases; junction bases outside the gene matches: 8. Looked up from germline, CDR1 is LGHDT and CDR2 is YNNKEL (reference sequence). The treatment was: about 20 received Ad26.COV2.S at low or high dose, single or two shots; 5 received placebo; per-sample allocation not given. Collection of samples fell on day 63 after the first vaccine or placebo injection. An adult aged 18-55 years in Boston served as the donor. Concerning this clone: The antigen is unknown.

The protocol was immunoSEQ multiplex PCR, while the TCRdb copy is restricted to in-frame clones and leaves out a portion. The sample records roughly 700,000 clones, roughly 90% being singletons. The clonotype comes from a person aged 18-65 years who received the Ad26.COV2.S COVID-19 vaccine or a placebo. Sequencing was performed on peripheral blood, taken in a trial of Ad26.COV2.S vaccine versus placebo. The chain recombines TRBV3-1 (or the pseudogene TRBV3-2) with TRBJ2-2, with 11 bases identical to TRBD2. CDR3 coding DNA: TGTGCCAGCAGTCCGAGACTAGCGGGAAATACCGGGGAGCTGTTTTTT. Translated, it gives CASSPRLAGNTGELFF.